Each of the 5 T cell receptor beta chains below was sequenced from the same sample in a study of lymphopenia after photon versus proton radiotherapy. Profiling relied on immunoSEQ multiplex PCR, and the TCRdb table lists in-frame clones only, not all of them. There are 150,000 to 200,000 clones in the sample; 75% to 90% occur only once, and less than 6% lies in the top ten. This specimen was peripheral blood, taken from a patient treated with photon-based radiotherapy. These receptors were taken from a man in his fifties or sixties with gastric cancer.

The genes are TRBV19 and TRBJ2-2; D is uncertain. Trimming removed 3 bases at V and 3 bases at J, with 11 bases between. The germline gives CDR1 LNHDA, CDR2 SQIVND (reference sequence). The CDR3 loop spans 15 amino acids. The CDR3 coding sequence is TGTGCCAGTAGTATCAAGGCCTCTCACACCGGGGAGCTGTTTTTT. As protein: CASSIKASHTGELFF.

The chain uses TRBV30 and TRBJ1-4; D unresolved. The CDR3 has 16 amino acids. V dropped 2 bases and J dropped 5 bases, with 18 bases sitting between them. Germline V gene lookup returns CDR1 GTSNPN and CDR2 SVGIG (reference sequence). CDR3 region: CAWSSGRGVGNEKLFF. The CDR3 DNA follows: TGTGCCTGGAGTTCCGGCCGGGGTGTAGGGAATGAAAAACTGTTTTTT.

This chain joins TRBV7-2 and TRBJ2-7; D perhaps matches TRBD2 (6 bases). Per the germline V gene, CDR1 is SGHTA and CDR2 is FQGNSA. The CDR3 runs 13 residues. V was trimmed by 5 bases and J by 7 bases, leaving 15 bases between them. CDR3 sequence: CASSLNRGGEQYF. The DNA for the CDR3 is TGTGCCAGCAGCCTCAACAGAGGAGGGGAGCAGTACTTC.

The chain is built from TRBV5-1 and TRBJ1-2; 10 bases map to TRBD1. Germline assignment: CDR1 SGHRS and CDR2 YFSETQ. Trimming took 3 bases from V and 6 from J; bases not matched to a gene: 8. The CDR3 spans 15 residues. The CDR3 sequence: CASSSWGTGVDGYTF. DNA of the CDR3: TGCGCCAGCAGCTCCTGGGGGACAGGGGTTGATGGCTACACCTTC.

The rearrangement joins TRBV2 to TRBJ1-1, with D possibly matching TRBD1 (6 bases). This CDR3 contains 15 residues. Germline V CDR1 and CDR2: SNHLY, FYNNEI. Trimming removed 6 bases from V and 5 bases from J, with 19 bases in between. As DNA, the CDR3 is TGTGCCAGCAGCCCCGAGGATAAAGGGGGGACTGAAGCTTTCTTT. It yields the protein CASSPEDKGGTEAFF. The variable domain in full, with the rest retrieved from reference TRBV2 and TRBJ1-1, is EPEVTQTPSHQVTQMGQEVILRCVPISNHLYFYWYRQILGQKVEFLVSFYNNEISEKSEIFDDQFSVERPDGSNFTLKIRSTKLEDSAMYFCASSPEDKGGTEAFFGQGTRLTVV.